The clone carrying this T cell receptor beta chain was seen repeatedly, ten times or more. Its matching antigen is unknown. Time point of the sample: newly diagnosed GD, antithyroid drugs for less than 3 months. Isolated PBMC RNA provided the starting material for the TCR library. The sample comes from a study of regulatory T cells in long-lasting Graves disease. In building TCR beta libraries, iRepertoire HTBI primers were used together with Arm-PCR of CDR3 regions. In TCRdb, the multiplex PCR reads were re-called with MiXCR into one record per CDR3 protein. The profile shows approximately 560,000 distinct CDR3 sequences, roughly 15% of them singletons. Germline V CDR1 and CDR2: DFQATT, SNEGSKA (reference sequence). With V trimmed by 3 bases and J by 7 bases, 11 bases remained unmatched. The length of the CDR3 is 14 residues. Broader study findings: Favored gene segments in persistent disease were TRBV28, TRBJ1-2 and TRBJ2-5. Persistent Graves' cases showed lower TCR diversity than newly diagnosed cases.

The data also belong to a second study, concerning T cells in Graves' hyperthyroidism and ophthalmopathy.

The chain recombines TRBV20-1 with TRBJ2-7, with 8 bases that match TRBD2. The sequence derives from a man younger than 35 with Graves disease. Specimen: peripheral blood mononuclear cells (PBMCs), collected at new diagnosis, from a patient treated with antithyroid drugs. The CDR3 sequence: CSARGPGLGSEQYF. CDR3 coding DNA: TGCAGTGCTAGGGGACCGGGACTAGGTTCAGAGCAGTACTTC.